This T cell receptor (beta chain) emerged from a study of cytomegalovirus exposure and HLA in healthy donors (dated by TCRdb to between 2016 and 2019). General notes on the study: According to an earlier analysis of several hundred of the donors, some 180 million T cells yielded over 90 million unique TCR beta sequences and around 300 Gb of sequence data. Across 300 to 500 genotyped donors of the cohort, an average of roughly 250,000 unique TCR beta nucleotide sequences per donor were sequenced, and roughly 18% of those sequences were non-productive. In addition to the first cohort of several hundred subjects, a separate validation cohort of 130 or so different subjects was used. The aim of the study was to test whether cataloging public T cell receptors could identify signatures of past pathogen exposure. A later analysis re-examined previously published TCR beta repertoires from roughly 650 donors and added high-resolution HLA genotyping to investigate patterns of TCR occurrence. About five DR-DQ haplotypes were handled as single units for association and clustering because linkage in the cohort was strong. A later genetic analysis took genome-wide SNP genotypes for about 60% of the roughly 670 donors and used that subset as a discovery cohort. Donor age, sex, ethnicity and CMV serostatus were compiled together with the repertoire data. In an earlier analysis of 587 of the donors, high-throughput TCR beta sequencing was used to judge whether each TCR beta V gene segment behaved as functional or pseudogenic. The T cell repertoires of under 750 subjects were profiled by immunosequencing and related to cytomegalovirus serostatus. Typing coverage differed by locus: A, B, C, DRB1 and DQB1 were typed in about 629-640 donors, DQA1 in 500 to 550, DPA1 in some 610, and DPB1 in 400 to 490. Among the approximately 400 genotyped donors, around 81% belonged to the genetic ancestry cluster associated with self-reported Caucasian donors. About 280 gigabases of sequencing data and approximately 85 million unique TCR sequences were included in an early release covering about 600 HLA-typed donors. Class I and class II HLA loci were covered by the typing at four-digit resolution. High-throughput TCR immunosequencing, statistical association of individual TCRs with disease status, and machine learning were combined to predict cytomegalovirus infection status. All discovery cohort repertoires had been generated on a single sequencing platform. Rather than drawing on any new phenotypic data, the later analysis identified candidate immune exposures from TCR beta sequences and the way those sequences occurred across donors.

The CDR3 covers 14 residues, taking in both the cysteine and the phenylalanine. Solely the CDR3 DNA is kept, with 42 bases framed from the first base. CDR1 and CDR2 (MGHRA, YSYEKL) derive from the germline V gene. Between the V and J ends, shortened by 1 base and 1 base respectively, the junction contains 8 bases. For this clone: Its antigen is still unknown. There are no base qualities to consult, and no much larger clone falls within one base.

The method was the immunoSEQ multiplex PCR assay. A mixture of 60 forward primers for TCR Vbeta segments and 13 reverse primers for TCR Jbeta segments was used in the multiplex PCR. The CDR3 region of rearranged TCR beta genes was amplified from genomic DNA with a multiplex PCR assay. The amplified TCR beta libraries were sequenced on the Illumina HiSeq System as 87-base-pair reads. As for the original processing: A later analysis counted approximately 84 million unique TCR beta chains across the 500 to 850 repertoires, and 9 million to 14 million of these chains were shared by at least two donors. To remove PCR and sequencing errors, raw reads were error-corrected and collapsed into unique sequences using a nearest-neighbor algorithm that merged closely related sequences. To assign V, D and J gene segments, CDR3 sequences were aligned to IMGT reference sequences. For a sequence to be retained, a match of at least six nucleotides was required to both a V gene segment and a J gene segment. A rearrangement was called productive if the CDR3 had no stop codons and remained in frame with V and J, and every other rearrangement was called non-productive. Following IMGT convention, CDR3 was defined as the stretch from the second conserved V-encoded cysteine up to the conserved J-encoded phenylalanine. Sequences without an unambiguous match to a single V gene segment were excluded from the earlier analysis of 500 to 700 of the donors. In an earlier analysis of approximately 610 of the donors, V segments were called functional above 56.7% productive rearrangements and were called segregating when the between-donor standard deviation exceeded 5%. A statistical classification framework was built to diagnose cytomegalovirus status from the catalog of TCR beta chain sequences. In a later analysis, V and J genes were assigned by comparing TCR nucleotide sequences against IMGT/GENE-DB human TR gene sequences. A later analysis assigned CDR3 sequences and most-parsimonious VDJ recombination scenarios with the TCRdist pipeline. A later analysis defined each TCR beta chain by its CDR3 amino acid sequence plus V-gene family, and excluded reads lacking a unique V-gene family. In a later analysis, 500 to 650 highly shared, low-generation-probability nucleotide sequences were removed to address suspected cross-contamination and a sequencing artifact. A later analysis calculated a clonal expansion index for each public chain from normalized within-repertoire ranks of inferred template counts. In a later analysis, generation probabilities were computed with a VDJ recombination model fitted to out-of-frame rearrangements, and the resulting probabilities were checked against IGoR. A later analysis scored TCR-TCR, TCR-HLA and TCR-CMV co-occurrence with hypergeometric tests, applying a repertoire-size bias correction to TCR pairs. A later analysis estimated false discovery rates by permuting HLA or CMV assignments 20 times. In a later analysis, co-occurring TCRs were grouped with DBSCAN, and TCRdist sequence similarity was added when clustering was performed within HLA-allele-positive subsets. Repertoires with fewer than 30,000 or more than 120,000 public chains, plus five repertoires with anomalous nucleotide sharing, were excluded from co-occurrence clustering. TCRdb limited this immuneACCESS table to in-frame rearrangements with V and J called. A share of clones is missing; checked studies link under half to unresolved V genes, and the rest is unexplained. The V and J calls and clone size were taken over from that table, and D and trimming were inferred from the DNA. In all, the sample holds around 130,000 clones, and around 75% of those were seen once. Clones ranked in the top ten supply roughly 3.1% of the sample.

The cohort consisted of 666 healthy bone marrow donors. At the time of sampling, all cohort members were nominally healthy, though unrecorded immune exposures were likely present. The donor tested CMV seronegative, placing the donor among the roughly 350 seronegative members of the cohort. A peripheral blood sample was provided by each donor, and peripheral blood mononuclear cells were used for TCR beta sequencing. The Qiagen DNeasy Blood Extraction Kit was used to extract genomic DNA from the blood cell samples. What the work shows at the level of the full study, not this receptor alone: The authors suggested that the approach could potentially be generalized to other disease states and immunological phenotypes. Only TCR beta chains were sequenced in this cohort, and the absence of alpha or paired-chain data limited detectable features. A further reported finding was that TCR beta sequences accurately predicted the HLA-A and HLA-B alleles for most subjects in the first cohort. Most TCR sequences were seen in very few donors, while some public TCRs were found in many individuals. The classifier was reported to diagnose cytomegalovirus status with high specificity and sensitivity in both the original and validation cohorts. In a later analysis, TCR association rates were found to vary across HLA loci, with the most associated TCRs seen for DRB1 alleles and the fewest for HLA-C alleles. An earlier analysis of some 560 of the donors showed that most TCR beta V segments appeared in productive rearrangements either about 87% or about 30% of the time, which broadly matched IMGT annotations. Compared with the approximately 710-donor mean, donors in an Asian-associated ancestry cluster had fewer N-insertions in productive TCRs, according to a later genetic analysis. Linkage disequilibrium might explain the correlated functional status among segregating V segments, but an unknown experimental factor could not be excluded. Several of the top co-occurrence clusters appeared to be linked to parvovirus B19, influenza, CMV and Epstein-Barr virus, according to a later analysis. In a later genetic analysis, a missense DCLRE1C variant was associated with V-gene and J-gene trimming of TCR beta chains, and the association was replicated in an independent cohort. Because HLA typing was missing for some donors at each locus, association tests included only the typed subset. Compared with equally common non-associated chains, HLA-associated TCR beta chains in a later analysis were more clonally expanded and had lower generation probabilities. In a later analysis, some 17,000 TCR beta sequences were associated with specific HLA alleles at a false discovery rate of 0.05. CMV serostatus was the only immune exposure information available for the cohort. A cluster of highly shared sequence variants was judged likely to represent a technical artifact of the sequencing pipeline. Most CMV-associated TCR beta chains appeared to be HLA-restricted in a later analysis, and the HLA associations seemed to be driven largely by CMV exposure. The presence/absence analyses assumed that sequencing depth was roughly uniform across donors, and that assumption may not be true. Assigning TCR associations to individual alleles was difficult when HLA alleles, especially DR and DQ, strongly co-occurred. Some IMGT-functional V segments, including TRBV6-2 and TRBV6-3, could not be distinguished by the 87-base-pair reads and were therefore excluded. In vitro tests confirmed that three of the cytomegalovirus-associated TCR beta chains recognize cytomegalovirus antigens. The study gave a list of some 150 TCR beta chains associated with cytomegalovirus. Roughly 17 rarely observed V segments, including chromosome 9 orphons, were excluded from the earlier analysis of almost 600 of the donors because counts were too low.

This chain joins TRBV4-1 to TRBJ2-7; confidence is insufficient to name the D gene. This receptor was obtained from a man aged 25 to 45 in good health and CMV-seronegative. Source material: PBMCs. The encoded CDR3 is CASSQAAASYEQYF. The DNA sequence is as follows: TGCGCCAGCAGCCAAGCGGCGGCATCCTACGAGCAGTACTTC.